This TCR beta chain came from a study of cytomegalovirus exposure and HLA in healthy donors (dated 2017 in TCRdb). For the study in its entirety: An earlier analysis of approximately 590 of the donors reported about 290 Gb of sequence data and 120 million or so unique TCR beta sequences from 150 million to 200 million T cells. Rather than drawing on any new phenotypic data, the later analysis identified candidate immune exposures from TCR beta sequences and the way those sequences occurred across donors. An earlier analysis of 587 of the donors used high-throughput TCR beta sequencing to judge whether each TCR beta V gene segment behaved as functional or pseudogenic. The study profiled the T cell repertoires of under 700 subjects by immunosequencing and related them to cytomegalovirus serostatus. The study aimed to test whether cataloging public T cell receptors could reveal signatures of past pathogen exposure. Across roughly 420 genotyped donors of the cohort, an average of about 240,000 unique TCR beta nucleotide sequences per donor were sequenced, and approximately 19% of those sequences were non-productive. The genetic ancestry cluster associated with self-reported Caucasian donors included over 80% of the 350 to 500 genotyped donors. A later genetic analysis took genome-wide SNP genotypes for about 55% of the 666 donors and used that subset as a discovery cohort. An early release covering some 640 HLA-typed donors comprised approximately 300 gigabases of sequencing data and some 79 million unique TCR sequences. HLA typing covered class I and class II loci at four-digit resolution. All discovery cohort repertoires had been generated using a single sequencing platform. To study patterns of TCR occurrence, a later analysis re-analyzed previously published TCR beta repertoires from 666 donors and added high-resolution HLA genotyping. Typing coverage varied by locus: roughly 620-640 donors for A, B, C, DRB1 and DQB1; roughly 520 for DQA1; approximately 610 for DPA1; roughly 450 for DPB1. A handful of DR-DQ haplotypes were handled as single units for association and clustering because linkage in the cohort was strong. Besides the first cohort of about 730 subjects, a separate validation cohort made up of 120 or so different subjects was used. Donor age, sex, ethnicity and CMV serostatus were compiled together with the repertoire data. To predict cytomegalovirus infection status, the study combined high-throughput TCR immunosequencing, statistical association of individual TCRs with disease status, and machine learning. Study-wide conclusions, independent of this receptor: A cluster of highly shared sequence variants was judged likely to represent a technical artifact of the sequencing pipeline. A later analysis reported that several top co-occurrence clusters appeared linked to parvovirus B19, influenza, CMV and Epstein-Barr virus. Because HLA typing was missing for some donors at each locus, association tests included only the typed subset. Strong co-occurrence of HLA alleles, especially DR and DQ, made assigning TCR associations to individual alleles difficult. Three of the identified cytomegalovirus-associated TCR beta chains were confirmed in vitro to be specific for cytomegalovirus antigens. Linkage disequilibrium might explain the correlated functional status among segregating V segments, but an unknown experimental factor could not be ruled out. Some IMGT-functional V segments, including TRBV6-2 and TRBV6-3, could not be told apart with the 87-base-pair reads, so those segments were excluded. A further reported finding was that TCR beta sequences accurately predicted the HLA-A and HLA-B alleles for most subjects in the first cohort. While some public TCRs were present in many individuals, most TCR sequences turned up only very rarely across donors. In a later analysis, most CMV-associated TCR beta chains were found to appear HLA-restricted, with HLA associations seemingly driven largely by CMV exposure. The classifier was reported to diagnose cytomegalovirus status with high specificity and sensitivity in both the original cohort and the validation cohort. According to a later analysis, TCR association rates differed among HLA loci, with DRB1 alleles showing the most associated TCRs and HLA-C alleles showing the fewest. This cohort had only TCR beta chains sequenced, and the lack of alpha or paired-chain data limited which features could be detected. Sequencing depth was assumed to be roughly uniform across donors in the presence/absence analyses, though that assumption may not hold. Specific HLA alleles were associated with 18,000 or so TCR beta sequences at a false discovery rate of 0.05 in a later analysis. In a later analysis, HLA-associated TCR beta chains showed more clonal expansion and lower generation probabilities than non-associated chains that were equally common. The study gave a list of about 170 TCR beta chains associated with cytomegalovirus. For the cohort, immune exposure information was limited to CMV serostatus. It was suggested by the authors that the approach could potentially be generalized to other disease states and immunological phenotypes. According to a later genetic analysis, donors in an Asian-associated ancestry cluster had fewer N-insertions in productive TCRs than the approximately 700-donor mean. Broadly in line with IMGT annotations, most TCR beta V segments showed up in productive rearrangements about 87% or about 30% of the time in an earlier analysis of a few hundred of the donors. Because counts were too low, 15 to 20 rarely observed V segments, including chromosome 9 orphons, were left out of the earlier analysis of some 640 of the donors. V-gene and J-gene trimming of TCR beta chains was associated with a missense DCLRE1C variant in a later genetic analysis, and the association was replicated in an independent cohort.

Per the germline V gene (reference sequence), LNHNV is the CDR1 and YYDKDF is the CDR2. The CDR3 runs 15 residues from the cysteine to the phenylalanine. Only CDR3 DNA remains: 45 bases, in frame from the first base. The germline V and J ends show losses of 0 bases and 7 bases respectively, and no gene match explains 5 bases of the junction. Receptors were amplified or captured by the immunoSEQ multiplex PCR assay. For the multiplex PCR, a mixture combining 60 forward primers for TCR Vbeta segments and 13 reverse primers for TCR Jbeta segments was used. A multiplex PCR assay on genomic DNA amplified the CDR3 region of rearranged TCR beta genes. The amplified TCR beta libraries were sequenced on the Illumina HiSeq System as 87-base-pair reads. Turning to the authors' computational methods: In a later analysis, 80 million or so unique TCR beta chains were counted across the roughly 610 repertoires, and around 10 million of these chains were shared by at least two donors. To remove PCR and sequencing errors, raw reads were error-corrected and collapsed into unique sequences using a nearest-neighbor algorithm that merged closely related sequences. Alignment of CDR3 sequences to IMGT reference sequences was used to assign V, D and J gene segments. Each retained sequence needed at least a six-nucleotide match to both a V gene segment and a J gene segment. A rearrangement was called productive if the CDR3 had no stop codons and remained in frame with V and J, and every other rearrangement was called non-productive. CDR3 was defined according to IMGT convention as the region running from the second conserved V-encoded cysteine to the conserved J-encoded phenylalanine. The earlier analysis of approximately 500 of the donors excluded sequences that lacked an unambiguous match to a single V gene segment. An earlier analysis of about 600 of the donors called V segments functional above 56.7% productive rearrangements and segregating when the between-donor standard deviation exceeded 5%. A statistical classification framework was developed to diagnose cytomegalovirus status using the catalog of TCR beta chain sequences. In a later analysis, V and J genes were assigned by comparing TCR nucleotide sequences against IMGT/GENE-DB human TR gene sequences. Using the TCRdist pipeline, a later analysis assigned CDR3 sequences along with most-parsimonious VDJ recombination scenarios. In a later analysis, each TCR beta chain was defined by its CDR3 amino acid sequence together with its V-gene family, and reads lacking a unique V-gene family were excluded. As a way to deal with suspected cross-contamination and a sequencing artifact, a later analysis dropped roughly 600 nucleotide sequences that were highly shared and had low generation probability. A later analysis calculated a clonal expansion index for each public chain from normalized within-repertoire ranks of inferred template counts. In a later analysis, generation probabilities were computed using a VDJ recombination model fitted to out-of-frame rearrangements, and the results were checked against IGoR. A later analysis scored TCR-TCR, TCR-HLA and TCR-CMV co-occurrence with hypergeometric tests, applying a repertoire-size bias correction to TCR pairs. To estimate false discovery rates, a later analysis permuted the HLA or CMV assignments 20 times. In a later analysis, co-occurring TCRs were grouped using DBSCAN, and TCRdist sequence similarity was added for clustering within HLA-allele-positive subsets. Co-occurrence clustering excluded repertoires with fewer than 30,000 or more than 120,000 public chains, plus five with anomalous nucleotide sharing. As stored in TCRdb, this immuneACCESS dataset retains in-frame rearrangements with V and J assigned. A fraction of the clones does not appear; measured against another copy, unresolved V genes explain less than half of the discrepancy, and the remainder lacks a known reason. For V, J and clone size, that table is used; D and trimming come from the DNA. This sample comprises 200,000 to 250,000 clones, 85% of them detected only once. The top ten hold 0.2% to 0.25% of the sample.

The cohort was made up of 500 to 850 healthy bone marrow donors. Cohort members were all nominally healthy when sampled, although unrecorded immune exposures were likely present. The donor tested CMV seronegative, placing the donor among the roughly 340 seronegative members of the cohort. A peripheral blood sample was collected from each donor, and TCR beta sequencing was performed on peripheral blood mononuclear cells. Genomic DNA extraction from the blood cell samples was performed with the Qiagen DNeasy Blood Extraction Kit. A word on this clone: The antigen it recognizes is unknown. No quality values exist for individual bases; no much larger clone is one base distant.

The clonotype originates from a girl under 10 years old in good health and CMV-seronegative. The chain is made from TRBV15 and TRBJ1-4, and TRBD1 matches 7 of the central bases. Sequenced sample: PBMCs. The CDR3 reads as follows: CATSRDRTGLEKLFF. The DNA sequence is TGTGCCACCAGCAGAGACAGGACAGGACTTGAAAAACTGTTTTTT.